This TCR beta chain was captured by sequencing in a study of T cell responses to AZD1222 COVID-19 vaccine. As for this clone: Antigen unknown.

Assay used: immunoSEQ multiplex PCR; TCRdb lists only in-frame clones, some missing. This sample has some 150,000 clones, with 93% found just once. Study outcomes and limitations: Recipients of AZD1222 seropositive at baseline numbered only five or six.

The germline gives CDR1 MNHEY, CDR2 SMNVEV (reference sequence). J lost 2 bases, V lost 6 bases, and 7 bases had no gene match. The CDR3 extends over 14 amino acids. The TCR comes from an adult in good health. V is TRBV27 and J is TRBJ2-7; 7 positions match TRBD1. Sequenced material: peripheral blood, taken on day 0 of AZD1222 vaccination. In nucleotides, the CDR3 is TGTGCCAGCAGACTTCACAGGGGAGCCTACGAGCAGTACTTC. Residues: CASRLHRGAYEQYF.